The rows below give T cell receptor beta chains drawn from one sample of a study of vaccination and CD4 T cells after COVID-19. Antigens of these TCRs are unknown. TCRdb fed the PCR reads into MiXCR, producing one record per CDR3 protein. The table lists 11,000 or so distinct CDR3 sequences, roughly four fifths of them singletons. Material for sequencing was CD4+ T cells from blood, cultured in vitro. The receptors here all came from a human donor who had recovered from COVID-19. Both conserved end residues are part of each CDR3. The D gene is left open where the match is weak. Clone size appears in some rows only: once, few, many, or a class for an expanded clone.

j_gene,v_gene,abundance,d_gene,CDR3nt,CDR3aa
TRBJ1-6,TRBV18,NA,NA,TGTGCCAGCTCACCACAGGGGACAACGAATTCACCCCTCCACTTT,CASSPQGTTNSPLHF
TRBJ1-1,TRBV20-1,NA,TRBD1,TGCAGTGCTAGGGGACAGGGTTCCGAGGTCGGCACTGAAGCTTTCTTT,CSARGQGSEVGTEAFF
TRBJ2-5,TRBV20-1,NA,NA,TGCAGTGCTTCCCGAGGAGGATCACAAGAGACCCAGTACTTC,CSASRGGSQETQYF
TRBJ2-5,TRBV9,NA,TRBD2,TGTGCCAGCAGCGTAGCTGTTGGGGGAGGGGCCCAAGAGACCCAGTACTTC,CASSVAVGGGAQETQYF
TRBJ1-5,TRBV28,few,NA,TGTGCCAGCAGTTTCGCGGGGGTGATACGGCCCCAGCATTTT,CASSFAGVIRPQHF
TRBJ2-7,TRBV28,NA,NA,TGTGCCAGCAGTCGACGGGTGCCCCCCTACGAGCAGTACTTC,CASSRRVPPYEQYF
TRBJ2-1,TRBV27,NA,TRBD1,TGTGCCAGCAGTTCCCCAGGGGGCTTGGCGGAGCAGTTCTTC,CASSSPGGLAEQFF
TRBJ1-6,TRBV21-1,NA,NA,TGTGCCAGCATCAATCCCTTAAGTTCACCCCTCCACTTT,CASINPLSSPLHF
TRBJ1-2,TRBV28,NA,TRBD1,TGTGCCAGCCAAGAAACGGACAGGGGAGGCAACTATGGCTACACCTTC,CASQETDRGGNYGYTF
TRBJ2-4,TRBV20-1,once,TRBD2,TGCAGTGCTATGGGACTAGCAGACCTAGCCAAAAACATTCAGTACTTC,CSAMGLADLAKNIQYF
TRBJ2-3,TRBV20-1,NA,TRBD2,TGCAGTGCTAGCCCTAGCGGGAGATCAGATACGCAGTATTTT,CSASPSGRSDTQYF
TRBJ1-2,TRBV20-1,few,NA,TGCAGTGTCAAGAGGGGGACGGACTATGGCTACACCTTC,CSVKRGTDYGYTF
TRBJ2-5,TRBV20-1,NA,NA,TGCAGTGCAACCGACATCGGGACCCAGTACTTC,CSATDIGTQYF
TRBJ2-5,TRBV20-1,NA,TRBD2,TGCAGTGCTGGAGGCGGGACTATGGCCGGGGGGGAGACCCAGTACTTC,CSAGGGTMAGGETQYF
TRBJ1-6,TRBV10-2,NA,NA,TGCGCCAGCAGCGATACCCGAGATTCACCCCTCCACTTT,CASSDTRDSPLHF
TRBJ1-2,TRBV6-1,NA,NA,TGTGCCAGCGGGCAGGGATCTTATGGCTACACCTTC,CASGQGSYGYTF
TRBJ1-5,TRBV12-3/TRBV12-4,NA,NA,TGTGCCAGCCAGAGTTTCGGGGAACAGCCCCAGCATTTT,CASQSFGEQPQHF
TRBJ1-5,TRBV6-1,NA,TRBD1,TGTGCCAGTTATCCAGGGGGCGCGACCAATAAGCCCCAGCATTTT,CASYPGGATNKPQHF
TRBJ1-5,TRBV6-1,few,TRBD1,TGTGCCAGCAGCCTTGGACAGGGTAAAGGTCAGCCCCAGCATTTT,CASSLGQGKGQPQHF
TRBJ1-1,TRBV24-1,NA,NA,TGTGCCACCAGTGAGACACAGGGAAAGTACACTGAAGCTTTCTTT,CATSETQGKYTEAFF